These 17 T cell receptor beta chains originate from one sample sequenced in a study of T cell repertoires in cytomegalovirus infection. TCRdb redid the calling of the reads with MiXCR, one entry per CDR3 protein. The sample lists 200,000 or so distinct CDR3 sequences, 28% occurring once. The specimen sequenced was PBMCs. These receptor sequences come from a human donor in good health (CMV status not recorded). Some clones in this sample may be carry-over from other donors' samples.

There are many counts of this clonotype. For the CDR3, the DNA is TGTGCCAGCAGCAGTGTAGCTGGCCCCTGGTCACCCCTCCACTTT. Translated, it gives CASSSVAGPWSPLHF. The chain uses TRBV7-2 and TRBJ1-6; no reliable D call. The CDR3 covers 15 residues. The V and J ends lost 5 bases and 10 bases respectively, with 18 bases between them. Germline values: CDR1 SGHTA, CDR2 FQGNSA.

In DNA, the CDR3 is TGCAGCGTTGAACTCCAAAAAGACACCTCGAGAGAGACCCAGTACTTC. It specifies CSVELQKDTSRETQYF. The chain employs TRBV29-1 and TRBJ2-5; unclear D gene. Trimming stripped 2 bases from V and 4 bases from J, with 20 bases between. The CDR3 is made up of 16 amino acids. Per the germline V gene, CDR1 is SQVTM and CDR2 is ANQGSEA.

The chain couples TRBV7-3 to TRBJ1-1; D is unresolved. Germline V lookup: CDR1 SGHTA, CDR2 FQGTGA. V lost 2 bases and J 1 base, leaving 11 bases between the germline ends. The CDR3 sequence is 15 residues long. CDR3 protein: CASSLLGLPNTEAFF. The CDR3 DNA sequence: TGTGCCAGCAGCTTACTAGGACTCCCGAACACTGAAGCTTTCTTT.

The chain recombines TRBV7-2 with TRBJ1-5, with TRBD1 identical over 8 bases. Germline V gene sequence: CDR1 SGHTA, CDR2 FQGNSA. V dropped 2 bases and J dropped 1; count of bases not matched to a gene: 1. The CDR3 is 15 residues long. The CDR3 is CASSLQGASNQPQHF. In DNA form, the CDR3 reads TGTGCCAGCAGCTTACAGGGGGCGAGCAATCAGCCCCAGCATTTT.

This chain connects TRBV7-6 to TRBJ1-2; tentative D call: TRBD1 (5 bases). CDR3 length: 13 residues. Trimming took 3 bases from V and 6 from J, leaving 11 bases between them. Germline V lookup: CDR1 SGHVS, CDR2 FNYEAQ. The CDR3 nucleotides are TGTGCCAGCAGCTTCGGGGGGTTTGATGGCTACACCTTC. This gives the protein CASSFGGFDGYTF.

This clonotype was observed many times. The chain employs TRBV11-2 and TRBJ1-3; D is unresolved. In germline, CDR1 is SGHAT, CDR2 FQNNGV. CDR3 length equals 15 residues. The ends were cut back, 5 bases at V and 0 bases at J, with 11 bases in the middle. The CDR3 reads CASSANPSSGNTIYF. The DNA of the CDR3 is TGTGCCAGCAGCGCTAACCCGAGCTCTGGAAACACCATATATTTT.

In its sample, this clonotype was seen many times. The gene calls are TRBV7-9 and TRBJ1-2; 7 positions agree with TRBD1. Per germline, CDR1 SEHNR and CDR2 FQNEAQ (reference sequence). The V and J ends lost 4 bases and 4 bases, in that order; junction bases with no gene match: 3. The CDR3 length is 13 residues. Here the CDR3 reads CASSSDRAYGYTF. The CDR3 bases are TGTGCCAGCAGCTCAGACAGGGCCTATGGCTACACCTTC.

The V and J genes are TRBV4-2 and TRBJ2-2; 7 nucleotides align to TRBD2. Germline V gene data show CDR1 as LGHNA and CDR2 as YNFKEQ. The ends lost 1 base at V and 3 bases at J; junction bases unmatched: 2. The CDR3 extends over 15 amino acids. CDR3 nucleotides: TGTGCCAGCAGCCAAGGGACTAGTGACACCGGGGAGCTGTTTTTT. It translates to CASSQGTSDTGELFF.

This clonotype occurred a few times. The V and J genes are TRBV7-2 and TRBJ1-1, with D possibly being TRBD1 (5 bases). From germline, CDR1 is SGHTA and CDR2 FQGNSA. This CDR3 region has 14 residues. Trimming stripped 8 bases from V and 11 bases from J, with 24 bases between. The CDR3 spells CASGFPDLARGAFF. Written as DNA, the CDR3 is TGTGCCAGCGGATTTCCGGACCTGGCACGGGGGGCTTTCTTT.

V gene TRBV10-3 combines with J gene TRBJ1-2; D ambiguous. In germline, CDR1 is ENHRY, CDR2 SYGVKD. Trimming took off 5 bases at V and 2 bases at J, with 6 bases between the two ends. CDR3 size: 12 residues. CDR3 in DNA: TGTGCCATCAGTCAGGCAAACTATGGCTACACCTTC. Protein sequence: CAISQANYGYTF.

The table lists this clonotype with a few counts. This chain links TRBV7-2 with TRBJ2-1; no reliable D call. The germline V and J ends were trimmed by 3 bases and 1 base, with 7 bases remaining between them. In germline, CDR1 is SGHTA, CDR2 FQGNSA. The CDR3 covers 14 residues. CDR3 sequence reads: CASSFMGSYNEQFF. CDR3 DNA sequence: TGTGCCAGCAGCTTCATGGGATCCTACAATGAGCAGTTCTTC.

The chain uses TRBV9 and TRBJ1-1; D gene ambiguous. From germline, CDR1 is SGDLS and CDR2 YYNGEE. With 0 bases removed from V and 1 base from J, the gap between germline ends came to 4 bases. This CDR3 is built from 13 residues. CDR3 residues: CASSVDQNTEAFF. The CDR3 coding sequence is TGTGCCAGCAGCGTAGACCAGAACACTGAAGCTTTCTTT.

J is TRBJ2-3 and V is TRBV19, with 10 bases lining up with TRBD2. The CDR3 is 14 residues long. CDR1 and CDR2 from the germline V gene are LNHDA and SQIVND (reference sequence). The ends lost 5 bases at V and 4 bases at J; junction bases unmatched: 3. CDR3 region: CASSRGLAADTQYF. The CDR3, as DNA: TGTGCCAGTAGTCGCGGACTAGCGGCAGATACGCAGTATTTT.

CDR3 nucleotide sequence: TGTGCCAGTAGTACGGACGTAAACACTGAAGCTTTCTTT. Its translation is CASSTDVNTEAFF. This chain connects TRBV19 to TRBJ1-1; D unclear. There are 13 residues in the CDR3. The ends were cut back, 4 bases at V and 2 bases at J, with 8 bases in the middle. Germline V gene data show CDR1 as LNHDA and CDR2 as SQIVND (reference sequence).

This clonotype appeared many times. The chain combines TRBV7-3 with TRBJ1-5; D is possibly TRBD1 (5 bases). Trimming removed 2 bases at V and 4 bases at J, with 6 bases between. The germline CDR1 and CDR2 sequences are SGHTA and FQGTGA. This CDR3 region has 13 residues. The CDR3 coding sequence is TGTGCCAGCAGCTTAGACAGAAATCAGCCCCAGCATTTT. Residues: CASSLDRNQPQHF.

This clonotype was seen more than once but under ten times. The chain uses TRBV29-1 and TRBJ2-3; possibly TRBD1 for D (7 bases). The CDR3 loop spans 15 amino acids. The germline V and J ends were trimmed by 6 bases and 5 bases, with 21 bases remaining between them. From germline, CDR1 is SQVTM and CDR2 ANQGSEA. CDR3 sequence reads: CSVRGARGYRDTQYF. The DNA of the CDR3 is TGCAGCGTCAGGGGGGCTCGGGGTTATAGAGATACGCAGTATTTT.

V is TRBV6-1 and J is TRBJ2-7, with D uncertain. Per germline, CDR1 MNHNS and CDR2 SASEGT. Deletions cut 1 base from V and 4 bases from J, with 8 bases between. This CDR3 region has 13 residues. This CDR3 is CASSEGPDYEQYF. CDR3 in DNA: TGTGCCAGCAGTGAAGGACCCGATTACGAGCAGTACTTC.